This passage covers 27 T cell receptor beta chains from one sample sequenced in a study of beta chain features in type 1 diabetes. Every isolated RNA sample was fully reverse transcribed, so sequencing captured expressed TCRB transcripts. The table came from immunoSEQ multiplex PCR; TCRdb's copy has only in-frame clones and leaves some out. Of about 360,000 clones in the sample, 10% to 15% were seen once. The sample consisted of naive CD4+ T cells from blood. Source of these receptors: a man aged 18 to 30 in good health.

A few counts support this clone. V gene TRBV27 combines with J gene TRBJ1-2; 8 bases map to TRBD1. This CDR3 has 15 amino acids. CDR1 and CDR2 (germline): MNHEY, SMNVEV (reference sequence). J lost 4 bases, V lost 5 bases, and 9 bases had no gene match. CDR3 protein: CASSPGDRPSYGYTF. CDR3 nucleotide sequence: TGTGCCAGCAGTCCCGGGGACAGGCCTTCCTATGGCTACACCTTC.

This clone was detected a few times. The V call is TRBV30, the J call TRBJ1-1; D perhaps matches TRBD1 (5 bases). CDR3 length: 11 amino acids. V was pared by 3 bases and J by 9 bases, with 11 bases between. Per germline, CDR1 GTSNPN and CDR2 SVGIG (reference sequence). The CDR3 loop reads CAWRVGGKAFF. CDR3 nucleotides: TGTGCCTGGAGGGTGGGGGGGAAAGCTTTCTTT.

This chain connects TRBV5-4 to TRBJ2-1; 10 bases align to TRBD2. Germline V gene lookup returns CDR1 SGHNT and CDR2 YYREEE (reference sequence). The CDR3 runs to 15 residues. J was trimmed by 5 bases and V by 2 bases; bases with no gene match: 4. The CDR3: CASSFPSGSHNEQFF. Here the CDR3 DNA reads TGTGCCAGCAGCTTCCCTAGCGGGAGCCACAATGAGCAGTTCTTC.

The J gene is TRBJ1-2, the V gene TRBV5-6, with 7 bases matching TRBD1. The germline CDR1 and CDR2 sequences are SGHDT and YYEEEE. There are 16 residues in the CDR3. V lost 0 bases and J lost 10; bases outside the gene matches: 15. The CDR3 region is CASSLVQGGGYSFYTF. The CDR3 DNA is TGTGCCAGCAGCTTGGTCCAGGGGGGTGGCTATTCCTTCTACACCTTC.

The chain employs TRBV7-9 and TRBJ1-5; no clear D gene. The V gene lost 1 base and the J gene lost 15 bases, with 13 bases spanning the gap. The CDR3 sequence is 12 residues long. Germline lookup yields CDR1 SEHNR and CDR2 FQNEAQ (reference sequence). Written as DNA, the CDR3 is TGTGCCAGCAGCTTAGGTTCTGACAATTTGCATTTT. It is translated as CASSLGSDNLHF. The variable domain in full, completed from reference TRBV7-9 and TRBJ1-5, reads DTGVSQNPRHKITKRGQNVTFRCDPISEHNRLYWYRQTLGQGPEFLTYFQNEAQLEKSRLLSDRFSAERPKGSFSTLEIQRTEQGDSAMYLCASSLGSDNLHFGDGTRLSIL.

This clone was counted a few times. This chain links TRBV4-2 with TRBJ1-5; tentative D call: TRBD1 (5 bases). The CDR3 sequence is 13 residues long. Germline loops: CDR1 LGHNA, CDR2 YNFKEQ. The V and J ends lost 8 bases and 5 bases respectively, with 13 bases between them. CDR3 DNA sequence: TGTGCCAGCGGAAGGGACTATGATCAGCCCCAGCATTTT. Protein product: CASGRDYDQPQHF.

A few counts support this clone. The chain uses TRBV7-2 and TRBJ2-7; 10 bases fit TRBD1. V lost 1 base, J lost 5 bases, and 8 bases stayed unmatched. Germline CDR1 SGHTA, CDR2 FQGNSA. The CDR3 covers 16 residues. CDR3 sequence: CASSLGRRQGAHEQYF. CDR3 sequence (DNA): TGTGCCAGCAGCTTAGGGCGGCGACAGGGGGCGCACGAGCAGTACTTC.

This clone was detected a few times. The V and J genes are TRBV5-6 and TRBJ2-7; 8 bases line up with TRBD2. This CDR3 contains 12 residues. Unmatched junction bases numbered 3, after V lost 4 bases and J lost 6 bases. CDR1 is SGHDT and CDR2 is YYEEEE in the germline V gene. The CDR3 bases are TGTGCCAGCAGCGCGGGGGGCGGCGAGCAGTACTTC. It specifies CASSAGGGEQYF.

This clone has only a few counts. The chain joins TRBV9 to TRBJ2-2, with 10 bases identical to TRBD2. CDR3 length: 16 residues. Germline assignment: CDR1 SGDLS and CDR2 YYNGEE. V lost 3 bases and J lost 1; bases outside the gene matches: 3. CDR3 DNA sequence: TGTGCCAGCAGCGCCAGACTAGCGGGGAACACCGGGGAGCTGTTTTTT. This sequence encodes CASSARLAGNTGELFF.

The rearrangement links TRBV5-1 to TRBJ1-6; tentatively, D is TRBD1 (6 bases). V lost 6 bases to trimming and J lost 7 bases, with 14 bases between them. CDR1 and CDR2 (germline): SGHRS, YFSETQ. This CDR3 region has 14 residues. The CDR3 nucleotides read TGCGCCAGCACAACAGGGATCACGAATTCACCCCTCCACTTT. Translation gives CASTTGITNSPLHF.

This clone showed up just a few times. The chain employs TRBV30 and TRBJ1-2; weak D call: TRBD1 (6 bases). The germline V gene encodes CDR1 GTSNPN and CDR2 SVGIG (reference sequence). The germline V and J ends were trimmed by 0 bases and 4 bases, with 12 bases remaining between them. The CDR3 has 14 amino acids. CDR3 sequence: CAWSVGGAVYGYTF. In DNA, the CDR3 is TGTGCCTGGAGTGTGGGGGGGGCAGTCTATGGCTACACCTTC.

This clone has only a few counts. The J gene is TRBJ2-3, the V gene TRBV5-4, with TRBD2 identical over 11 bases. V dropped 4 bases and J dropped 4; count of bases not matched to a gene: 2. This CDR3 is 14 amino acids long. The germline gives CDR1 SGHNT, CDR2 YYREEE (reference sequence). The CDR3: CASSHSGRADTQYF. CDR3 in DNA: TGTGCCAGCAGCCATAGCGGGAGGGCAGATACGCAGTATTTT.

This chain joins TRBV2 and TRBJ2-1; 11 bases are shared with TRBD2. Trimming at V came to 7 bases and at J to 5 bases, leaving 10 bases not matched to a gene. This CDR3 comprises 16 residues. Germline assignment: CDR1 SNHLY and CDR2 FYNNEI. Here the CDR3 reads CASIPSGRTLDNEQFF. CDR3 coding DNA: TGTGCCAGCATCCCTAGCGGGAGGACCCTCGACAATGAGCAGTTCTTC.

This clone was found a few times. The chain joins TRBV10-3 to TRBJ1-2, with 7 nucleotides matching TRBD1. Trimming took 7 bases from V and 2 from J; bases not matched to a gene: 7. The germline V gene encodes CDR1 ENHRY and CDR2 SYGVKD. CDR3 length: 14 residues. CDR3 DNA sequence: TGTGCCATCAAGCGCTCGACAGGGAACTATGGCTACACCTTC. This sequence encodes CAIKRSTGNYGYTF.

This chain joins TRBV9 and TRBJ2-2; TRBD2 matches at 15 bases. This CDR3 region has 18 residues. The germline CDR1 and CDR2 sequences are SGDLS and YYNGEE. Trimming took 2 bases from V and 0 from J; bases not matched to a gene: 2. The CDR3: CASSVGLAGGPNTGELFF. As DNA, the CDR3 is TGTGCCAGCAGCGTCGGACTAGCGGGGGGGCCGAACACCGGGGAGCTGTTTTTT.

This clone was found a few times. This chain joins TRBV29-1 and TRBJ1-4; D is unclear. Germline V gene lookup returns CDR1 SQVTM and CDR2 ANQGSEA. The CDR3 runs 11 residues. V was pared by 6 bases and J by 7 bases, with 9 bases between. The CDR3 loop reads CSVHLSEKLFF. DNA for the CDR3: TGCAGCGTACATCTCAGTGAAAAACTGTTTTTT.

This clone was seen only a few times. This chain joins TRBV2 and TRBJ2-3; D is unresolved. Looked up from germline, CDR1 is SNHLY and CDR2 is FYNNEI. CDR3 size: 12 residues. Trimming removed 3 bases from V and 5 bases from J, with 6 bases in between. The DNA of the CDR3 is TGTGCCAGCAGTGATCGAGTAGATACGCAGTATTTT. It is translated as CASSDRVDTQYF.

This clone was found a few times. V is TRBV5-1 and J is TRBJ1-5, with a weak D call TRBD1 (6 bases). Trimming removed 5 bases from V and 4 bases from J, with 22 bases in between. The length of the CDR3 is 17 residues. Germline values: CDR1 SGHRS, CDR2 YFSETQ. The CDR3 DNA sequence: TGCGCCAGCAGTGGCGGGCGAAAACAGGGCCCGAATCAGCCCCAGCATTTT. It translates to CASSGGRKQGPNQPQHF.

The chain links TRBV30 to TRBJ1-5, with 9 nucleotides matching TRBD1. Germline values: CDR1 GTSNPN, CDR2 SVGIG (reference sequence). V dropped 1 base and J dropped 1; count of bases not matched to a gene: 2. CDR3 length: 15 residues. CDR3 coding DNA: TGTGCCTGGAGTGCGGACAGGGGAAGCAATCAGCCCCAGCATTTT. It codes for CAWSADRGSNQPQHF.

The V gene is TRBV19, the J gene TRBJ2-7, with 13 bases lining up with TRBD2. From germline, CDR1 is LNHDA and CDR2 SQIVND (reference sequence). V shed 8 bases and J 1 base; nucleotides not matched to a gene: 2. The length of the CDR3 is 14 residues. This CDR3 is CASGTSGTSYEQYF. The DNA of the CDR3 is TGTGCCAGTGGGACTAGCGGGACGTCCTACGAGCAGTACTTC.

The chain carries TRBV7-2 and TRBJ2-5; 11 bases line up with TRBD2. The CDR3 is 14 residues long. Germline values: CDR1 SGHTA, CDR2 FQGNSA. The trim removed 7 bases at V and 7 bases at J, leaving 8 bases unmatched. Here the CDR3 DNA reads TGTGCCAGCACCGTAGCGGGGGGGCGTGGGACCCAGTACTTC. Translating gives CASTVAGGRGTQYF.

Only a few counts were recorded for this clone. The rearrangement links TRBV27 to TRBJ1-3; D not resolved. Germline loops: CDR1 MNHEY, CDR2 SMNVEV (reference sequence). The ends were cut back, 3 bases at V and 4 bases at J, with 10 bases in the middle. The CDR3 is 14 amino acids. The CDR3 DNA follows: TGTGCCAGCAGTTTGGCGGCGTGGGGAAACACCATATATTTT. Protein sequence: CASSLAAWGNTIYF.

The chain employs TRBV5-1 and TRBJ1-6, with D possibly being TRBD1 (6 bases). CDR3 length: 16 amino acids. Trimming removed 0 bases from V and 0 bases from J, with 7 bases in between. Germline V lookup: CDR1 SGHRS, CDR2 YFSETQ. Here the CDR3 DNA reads TGCGCCAGCAGCTTGGACAGGGCCTCCTATAATTCACCCCTCCACTTT. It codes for CASSLDRASYNSPLHF.

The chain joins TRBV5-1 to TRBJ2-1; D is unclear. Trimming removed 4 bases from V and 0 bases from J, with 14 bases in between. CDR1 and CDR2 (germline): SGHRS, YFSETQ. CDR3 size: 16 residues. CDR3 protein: CASSPDYARSYNEQFF. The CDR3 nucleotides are TGCGCCAGCAGCCCCGATTATGCGCGCTCCTACAATGAGCAGTTCTTC.

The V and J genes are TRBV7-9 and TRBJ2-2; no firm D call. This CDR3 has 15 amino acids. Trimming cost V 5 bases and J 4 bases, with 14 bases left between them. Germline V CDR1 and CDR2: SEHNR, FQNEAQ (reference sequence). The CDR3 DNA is TGTGCCAGCAGCCCCGGAGTGGCGAGCACCGGGGAGCTGTTTTTT. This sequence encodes CASSPGVASTGELFF.

The CDR3 loop is CASSPYVGGETQYF. The DNA for the CDR3 is TGTGCCAGCAGCCCCTACGTGGGAGGGGAGACCCAGTACTTC. The V and J genes are TRBV14 and TRBJ2-5; 7 nucleotides agree with TRBD2. CDR1 SGHDN and CDR2 FVKESK come from the germline V gene. J gave up 5 bases and V 4 bases, and 7 bases lay outside the gene matches. The CDR3 extends over 14 amino acids.

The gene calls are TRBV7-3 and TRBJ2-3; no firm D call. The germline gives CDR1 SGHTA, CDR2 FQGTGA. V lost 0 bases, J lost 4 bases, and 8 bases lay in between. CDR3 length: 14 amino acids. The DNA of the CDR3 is TGTGCCAGCAGCTTAACGTTCCGGGCAGATACGCAGTATTTT. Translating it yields CASSLTFRADTQYF.